These 23 T cell receptor beta chains originate from one sample sequenced in a study of cytomegalovirus exposure and HLA in healthy donors. The PCR had 60 Vbeta and 13 Jbeta primers. Profiling relied on immunoSEQ multiplex PCR, and the TCRdb table lists in-frame clones only, not all of them. This sample has approximately 95,000 clones, with about 78% found just once. The specimen was PBMCs. These receptors were collected from a woman aged 40-49 years in good health and CMV-seropositive.

The V call is TRBV5-1, the J call TRBJ2-7; 13 bases are a match to TRBD2. The ends lost 1 base at V and 0 bases at J; junction bases unmatched: 7. The CDR3 extends over 18 amino acids. Germline V gene sequence: CDR1 SGHRS, CDR2 YFSETQ. CDR3 in DNA: TGCGCCAGCAGCTTGTATGGGACTAGCGGGGCTTACTCCTACGAGCAGTACTTC. Its protein is CASSLYGTSGAYSYEQYF.

This clone was seen more than once but under ten times. The V call is TRBV5-1, the J call TRBJ1-1, with D unclear. Germline-derived CDR1 and CDR2 are SGHRS and YFSETQ. Trimming cost V 1 base and J 4 bases, with 8 bases left between them. The CDR3 runs 13 residues. In DNA, the CDR3 is TGCGCCAGCAGCTTGACGACAAGCACTGAAGCTTTCTTT. Translated: CASSLTTSTEAFF.

This chain joins TRBV28 and TRBJ1-2; 7 positions agree with TRBD1. Germline CDR1 and CDR2: MDHEN and SYDVKM. This CDR3 is built from 14 residues. J was trimmed by 4 bases and V by 8 bases; bases with no gene match: 10. The CDR3 region is CASGRRDSFYGYTF. The CDR3 region has the DNA TGTGCCAGCGGACGTCGGGACAGCTTCTATGGCTACACCTTC.

This chain connects TRBV28 to TRBJ2-3; the match to TRBD2 covers 10 bases. V trimming: 6 bases; J trimming: 4 bases; junction bases outside the gene matches: 7. This CDR3 is built from 15 residues. Germline CDR1 is MDHEN and CDR2 is SYDVKM. The CDR3 DNA reads TGTGCCAGCAGCCTATCTAGCGGGAGCCCAGATACGCAGTATTTT. It encodes CASSLSSGSPDTQYF.

This clone was counted a few times. CDR3 loop: CASTPGQHGGYTF. In DNA, the CDR3 is TGTGCCAGCACCCCCGGACAGCACGGCGGCTACACCTTC. The chain links TRBV6-1 to TRBJ1-2; D may be TRBD1 (6 bases). Per the germline V gene, CDR1 is MNHNS and CDR2 is SASEGT. The CDR3 length is 13 residues. V dropped 7 bases and J dropped 8 bases, with 17 bases sitting between them.

The table lists this clone with a few counts. This chain links TRBV6-1 with TRBJ1-1, with D perhaps TRBD1 (5 bases). Trimming pared 1 base from V and 4 bases from J, leaving 13 bases between. The germline V gene has CDR1 MNHNS and CDR2 SASEGT. CDR3 size: 15 residues. DNA for the CDR3: TGTGCCAGCAGTGAAGATCCAGGGTCGGGCACTGAAGCTTTCTTT. Translated, it gives CASSEDPGSGTEAFF.

The gene calls are TRBV7-9 and TRBJ2-1; 8 bases are a match to TRBD1. V lost 6 bases, J lost 0 bases, and 7 bases stayed unmatched. Germline lookup yields CDR1 SEHNR and CDR2 FQNEAQ (reference sequence). This CDR3 has 16 amino acids. The CDR3 DNA sequence: TGTGCCAGCAGTCAATACAGGGGGGACTCCTACAATGAGCAGTTCTTC. It codes for CASSQYRGDSYNEQFF.

V gene TRBV20-1 combines with J gene TRBJ2-7; D uncertain. The CDR3 has 11 residues. Germline V CDR1 and CDR2: DFQATT, SNEGSKA (reference sequence). Trimming cost V 6 bases and J 7 bases, with 13 bases left between them. The CDR3 loop is CSASFTGEQYF. CDR3 DNA: TGCAGTGCCTCCTTCACCGGGGAGCAGTACTTC.

This rearrangement joins TRBV6-5 to TRBJ2-3, with 7 nucleotides matching TRBD1. Germline V gives CDR1 MNHEY, CDR2 SVGAGI. The V gene end was trimmed by 2 bases and the J gene end by 1 base; junction bases not matched to a gene: 6. The CDR3 covers 16 residues. As DNA, the CDR3 is TGTGCCAGCAGTTACGGGACAGCAGGCGGCACAGATACGCAGTATTTT. Amino acid sequence: CASSYGTAGGTDTQYF.

This sequence joins TRBV27 and TRBJ1-6; tentative D call: TRBD1 (5 bases). In germline, CDR1 is MNHEY, CDR2 SMNVEV (reference sequence). CDR3 size: 14 residues. Between the trimmed V and J ends, which lost 5 bases and 13 bases, there was a span of 18 bases. The CDR3 here is CASSGRGTLTPLHF. The DNA for the CDR3 is TGTGCCAGCAGTGGACGGGGGACCCTCACTCCCCTCCACTTT.

This clone was seen a few times. The chain recombines TRBV5-1 with TRBJ2-1, with a tentative D call TRBD2 (5 bases). In germline, CDR1 is SGHRS, CDR2 YFSETQ. The CDR3 is made up of 12 amino acids. V lost 2 bases, J lost 6 bases, and 6 bases lay in between. The CDR3 nucleotides are TGCGCCAGCAGCTTAGGAGGCAATGAGCAGTTCTTC. It yields the protein CASSLGGNEQFF.

The chain is built from TRBV4-2 and TRBJ2-1; D uncertain. CDR3 length: 13 residues. V shed 1 base and J shed 9 bases, with 10 bases lying between them. Germline V gives CDR1 LGHNA, CDR2 YNFKEQ. CDR3 bases: TGTGCCAGCAGCCAAGGGAAGGAGTTTGAGCAGTTCTTC. This codes for CASSQGKEFEQFF.

In its sample, this clone was seen a few times. This rearrangement joins TRBV16 to TRBJ2-7, with 11 nucleotides matching TRBD1. This CDR3 region has 15 residues. Germline CDR1 is KGHSY and CDR2 is FQNENV. Trimming at V came to 4 bases and at J to 5 bases, leaving 7 bases not matched to a gene. DNA for the CDR3: TGTGCCAGCAGCCGATGGACAGGGGGCTTCGACGAGCAGTACTTC. Translated: CASSRWTGGFDEQYF. Based on the CDR3 plus reference TRBV16 and TRBJ2-7, the full variable domain is GEEVAQTPKHLVRGEGQKAKLYCAPIKGHSYVFWYQQVLKNEFKFLISFQNENVFDETGMPKERFSAKCLPNSPCSLEIQATKLEDSAVYFCASSRWTGGFDEQYFGPGTRLTVT.

The chain carries TRBV5-1 and TRBJ1-6; 10 nucleotides match TRBD1. CDR1 is SGHRS, CDR2 YFSETQ, per germline. The CDR3 spans 16 residues. Trimming took 4 bases from V and 7 from J; bases not matched to a gene: 8. CDR3 residues: CASSPKTGGGNSPLHF. CDR3 DNA: TGCGCCAGCAGCCCCAAGACAGGGGGCGGGAATTCACCCCTCCACTTT.

The CDR3 protein is CASRFSGINYNEQFF. The CDR3 DNA reads TGTGCCAGCAGGTTTTCGGGGATCAACTACAATGAGCAGTTCTTC. This rearrangement joins TRBV2 to TRBJ2-1, with D maybe TRBD2 (5 bases). V was trimmed by 6 bases and J by 3 bases, leaving 15 bases between them. The germline V gene has CDR1 SNHLY and CDR2 FYNNEI. The CDR3 runs to 15 residues.

The V call is TRBV28, the J call TRBJ1-2, with D hard to call. Germline V gene lookup returns CDR1 MDHEN and CDR2 SYDVKM. The CDR3 runs to 15 residues. The ends were cut back, 7 bases at V and 6 bases at J, with 21 bases in the middle. The CDR3 sequence is CASTTWEGRANGYTF. DNA of the CDR3: TGTGCCAGCACCACCTGGGAAGGGAGGGCGAATGGCTACACCTTC.

In this sample, this clone turned up once. The chain uses TRBV10-3 and TRBJ1-1; 7 positions agree with TRBD1. The CDR3 consists of 11 residues. Germline values: CDR1 ENHRY, CDR2 SYGVKD. The J segment lost 8 bases and the V segment lost 6 bases, leaving 3 bases of the junction unmatched. CDR3 coding DNA: TGTGCCATCAGCCTGGGACAGGAAGCTTTCTTT. It codes for CAISLGQEAFF.

This chain joins TRBV30 and TRBJ2-7, with TRBD1 matching over 10 bases. CDR3 length equals 13 residues. From germline, CDR1 is GTSNPN and CDR2 SVGIG (reference sequence). Germline trimming cut 7 bases from V and 4 bases from J; bases unmatched to any gene: 7. The CDR3 bases are TGTGCCTCGACCGGGACAGGGGAATACGAGCAGTACTTC. This sequence encodes CASTGTGEYEQYF.

The gene calls are TRBV5-6 and TRBJ2-4, with D perhaps matching TRBD2 (5 bases). Germline assignment: CDR1 SGHDT and CDR2 YYEEEE. V gave up 0 bases and J gave up 6 bases, with 10 bases separating them. The CDR3 has 14 residues. In DNA form, the CDR3 reads TGTGCCAGCAGCTTGGGAGGGATCGGAAACATTCAGTACTTC. This sequence encodes CASSLGGIGNIQYF.

This chain joins TRBV19 and TRBJ1-2, with 7 bases that match TRBD1. The CDR3 is 12 residues long. With V trimmed by 7 bases and J by 7 bases, 6 bases remained unmatched. The germline V gene encodes CDR1 LNHDA and CDR2 SQIVND (reference sequence). CDR3 loop: CASKQGGGGYTF. The CDR3 DNA follows: TGTGCCAGTAAACAAGGGGGCGGTGGCTACACCTTC.

The chain combines TRBV7-9 with TRBJ2-3; 11 bases are a match to TRBD2. CDR3 length: 14 amino acids. The J segment lost 5 bases and the V segment lost 5 bases, leaving 3 bases of the junction unmatched. Germline loops: CDR1 SEHNR, CDR2 FQNEAQ (reference sequence). The CDR3 spells CASSPGLAGDTQYF. The CDR3 nucleotides are TGTGCCAGCAGCCCCGGACTAGCGGGAGATACGCAGTATTTT.

This clone has just a few counts. The chain couples TRBV4-2 to TRBJ2-7, with 7 nucleotides matching TRBD1. J gave up 2 bases and V 0 bases, and 7 bases lay outside the gene matches. The CDR3 sequence is 16 residues long. The germline V gene encodes CDR1 LGHNA and CDR2 YNFKEQ. In DNA form, the CDR3 reads TGTGCCAGCAGCCAAGATAAAGGGGACAGCCCCTACGAGCAGTACTTC. Translating gives CASSQDKGDSPYEQYF.

The chain links TRBV28 to TRBJ2-3; D is perhaps TRBD2 (5 bases). Trimming removed 6 bases from V and 3 bases from J, with 22 bases in between. Germline V lookup: CDR1 MDHEN, CDR2 SYDVKM. CDR3 length: 17 residues. Written as DNA, the CDR3 is TGTGCCAGCAGCCCTAACGACAACCCTAGCAGTACAGATACGCAGTATTTT. This sequence encodes CASSPNDNPSSTDTQYF.